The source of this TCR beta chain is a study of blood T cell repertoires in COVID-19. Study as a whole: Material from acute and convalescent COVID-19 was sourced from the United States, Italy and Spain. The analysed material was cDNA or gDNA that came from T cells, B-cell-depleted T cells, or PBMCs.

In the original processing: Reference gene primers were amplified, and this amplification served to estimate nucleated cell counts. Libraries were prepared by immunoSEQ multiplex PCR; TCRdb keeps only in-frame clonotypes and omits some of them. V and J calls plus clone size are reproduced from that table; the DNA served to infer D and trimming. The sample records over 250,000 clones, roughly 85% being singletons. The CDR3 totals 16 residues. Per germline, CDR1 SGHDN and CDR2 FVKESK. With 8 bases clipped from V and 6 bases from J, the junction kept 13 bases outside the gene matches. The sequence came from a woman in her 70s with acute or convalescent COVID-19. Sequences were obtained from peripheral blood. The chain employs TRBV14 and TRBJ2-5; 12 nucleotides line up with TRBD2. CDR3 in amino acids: CASSSSGGASWQTQYF. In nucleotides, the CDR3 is TGTGCCAGCTCTTCTAGCGGGGGGGCCAGTTGGCAGACCCAGTACTTC.